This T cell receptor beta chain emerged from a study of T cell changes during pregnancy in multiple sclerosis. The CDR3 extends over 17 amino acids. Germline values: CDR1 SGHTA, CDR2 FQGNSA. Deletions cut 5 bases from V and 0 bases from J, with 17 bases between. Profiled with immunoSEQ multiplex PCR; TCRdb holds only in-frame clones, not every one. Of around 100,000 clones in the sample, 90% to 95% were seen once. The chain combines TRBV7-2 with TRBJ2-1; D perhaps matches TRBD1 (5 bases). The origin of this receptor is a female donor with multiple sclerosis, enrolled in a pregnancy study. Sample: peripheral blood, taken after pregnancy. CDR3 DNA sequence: TGTGCCAGCAGCCTACGACAGATAGTCAGCTCCTACAATGAGCAGTTCTTC. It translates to CASSLRQIVSSYNEQFF.